This T cell receptor beta chain was profiled in a study of regulatory T cells in long-lasting Graves disease. The CDR3 has 12 amino acids. The germline CDR1 and CDR2 sequences are SGHRS and YFSETQ. V lost 5 bases and J 2 bases, leaving 8 bases between the germline ends. CDR3-region Arm-PCR and iRepertoire HTBI primers produced the TCR beta libraries. TCRdb called the multiplex PCR reads again in MiXCR, with one record for every CDR3 protein. The sample consists of just over 600,000 distinct CDR3 sequences, roughly 16% of them appearing once. Specified time point: newly diagnosed GD, antithyroid drugs for less than 3 months. With RNA extracted from PBMCs as input, the TCR library was made. The table lists this clonotype with many counts. This sample was shared with a second study, whose subject was T cells in Graves' hyperthyroidism and ophthalmopathy. That source reports: Graves' hyperthyroidism is called stable when ophthalmopathy does not progress within 18 months.

The chain recombines TRBV5-1 with TRBJ2-7; perhaps TRBD2 as D (6 bases). The material was peripheral blood mononuclear cells (PBMCs), obtained at new diagnosis, from a patient treated with antithyroid drugs. The sequence was collected from a woman in her 30s with Graves disease. The CDR3 region is CASRRGTYEQYF. For the CDR3, the DNA is TGCGCCAGCAGGCGGGGCACCTACGAGCAGTACTTC. The full variable domain, with the rest looked up from reference TRBV5-1 and TRBJ2-7, is KAGVTQTPRYLIKTRGQQVTLSCSPISGHRSVSWYQQTPGQGLQFLFEYFSETQRNKGNFPGRFSGRQFSNSRSEMNVSTLELGDSALYLCASRRGTYEQYFGPGTRLTVT.